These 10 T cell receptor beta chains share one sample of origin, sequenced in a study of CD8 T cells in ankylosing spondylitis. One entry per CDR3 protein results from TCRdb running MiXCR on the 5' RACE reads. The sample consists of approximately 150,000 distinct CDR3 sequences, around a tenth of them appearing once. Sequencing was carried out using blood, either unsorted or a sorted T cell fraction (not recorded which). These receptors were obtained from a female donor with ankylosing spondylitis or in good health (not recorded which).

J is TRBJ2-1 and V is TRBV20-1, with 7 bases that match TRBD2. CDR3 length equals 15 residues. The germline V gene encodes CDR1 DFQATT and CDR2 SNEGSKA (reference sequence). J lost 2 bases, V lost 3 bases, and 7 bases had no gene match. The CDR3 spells CSARVLAVTYNEQFF. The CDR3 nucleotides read TGCAGTGCTAGGGTGCTAGCGGTGACCTACAATGAGCAGTTCTTC.

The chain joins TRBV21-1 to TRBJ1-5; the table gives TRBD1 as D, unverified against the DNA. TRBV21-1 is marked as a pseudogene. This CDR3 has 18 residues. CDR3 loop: CANSKVWDGARGDQPQHF. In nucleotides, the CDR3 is TGTGCCAACAGCAAAGTTTGGGACGGTGCTAGGGGGGATCAGCCCCAGCATTTT.

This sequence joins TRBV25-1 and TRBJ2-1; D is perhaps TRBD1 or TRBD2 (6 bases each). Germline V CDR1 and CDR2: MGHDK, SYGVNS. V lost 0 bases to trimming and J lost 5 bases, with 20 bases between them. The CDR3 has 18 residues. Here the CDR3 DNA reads TGTGCCAGCAGTGAATACTACCCGGTGGAGGGACAAAACAATGAGCAGTTCTTC. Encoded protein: CASSEYYPVEGQNNEQFF.

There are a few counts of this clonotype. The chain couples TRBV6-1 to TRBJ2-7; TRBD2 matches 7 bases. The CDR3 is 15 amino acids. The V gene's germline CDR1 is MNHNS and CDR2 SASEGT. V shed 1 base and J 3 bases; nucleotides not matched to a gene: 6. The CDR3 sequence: CASSEGAGAHYEQYF. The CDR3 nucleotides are TGTGCCAGCAGTGAAGGCGCGGGAGCCCACTACGAGCAGTACTTC.

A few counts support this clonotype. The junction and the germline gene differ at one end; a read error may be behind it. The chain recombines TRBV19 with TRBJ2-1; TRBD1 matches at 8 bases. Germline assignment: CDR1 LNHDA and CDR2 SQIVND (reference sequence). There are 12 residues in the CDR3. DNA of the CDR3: TGCCCAGAGGGACAGGCCTACAATGAGCAGTTCTTC. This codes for CPEGQAYNEQFF. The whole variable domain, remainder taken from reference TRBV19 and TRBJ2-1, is DGGITQSPKYLFRKEGQNVTLSCEQNLNHDAMYWYRQDPGQGLRLIYYSQIVNDFQKGDIAEGYSVSREKKESFPLTVTSAQKNPTAFYLCPEGQAYNEQFFGPGTRLTVL.

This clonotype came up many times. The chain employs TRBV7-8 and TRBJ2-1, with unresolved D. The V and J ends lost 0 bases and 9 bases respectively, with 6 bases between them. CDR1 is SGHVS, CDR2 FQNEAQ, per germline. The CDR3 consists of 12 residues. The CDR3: CASSLAVSEQFF. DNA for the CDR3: TGTGCCAGCAGCTTAGCGGTGAGTGAGCAGTTCTTC. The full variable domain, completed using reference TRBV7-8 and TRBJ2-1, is GAGVSQSPRYKVAKRGQDVALRCDPISGHVSLFWYQQALGQGPEFLTYFQNEAQLDKSGLPSDRFFAERPEGSVSTLKIQRTQQEDSAVYLCASSLAVSEQFFGPGTRLTVL.

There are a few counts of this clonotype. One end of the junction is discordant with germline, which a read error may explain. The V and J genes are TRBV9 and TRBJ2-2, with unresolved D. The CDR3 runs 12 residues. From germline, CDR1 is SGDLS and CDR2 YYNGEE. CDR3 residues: CASSANPGELFF. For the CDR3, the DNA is TGTGCCAGCAGCGCGAACCCCGGGGAGCTGTTTTTT.

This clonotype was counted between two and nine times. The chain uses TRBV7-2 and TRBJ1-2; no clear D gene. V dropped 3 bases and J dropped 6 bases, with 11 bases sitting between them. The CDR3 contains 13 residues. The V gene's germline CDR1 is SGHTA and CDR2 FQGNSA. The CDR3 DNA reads TGTGCCAGCAGCTTTCAGAGAGGCAATGGCTACACCTTC. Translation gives CASSFQRGNGYTF.

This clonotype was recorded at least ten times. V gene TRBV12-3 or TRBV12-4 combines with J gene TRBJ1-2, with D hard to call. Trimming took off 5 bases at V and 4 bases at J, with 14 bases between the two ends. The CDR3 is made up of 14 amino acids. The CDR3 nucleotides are TGTGCCAGCAGTGGGTACCACCAACCCTATGGCTACACCTTC. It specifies CASSGYHQPYGYTF.

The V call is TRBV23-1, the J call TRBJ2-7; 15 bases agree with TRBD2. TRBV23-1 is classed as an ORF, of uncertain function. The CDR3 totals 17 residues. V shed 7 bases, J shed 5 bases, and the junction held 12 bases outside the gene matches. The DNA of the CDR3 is TGCGCCAGCACCGGACTAGCGGGAGGGCCAATCATCGACGAGCAGTACTTC. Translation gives CASTGLAGGPIIDEQYF.